The present T cell receptor (beta chain) was sequenced within a study of shared clonotypes between healthy human individuals. Trimming stripped 6 bases from V and 5 bases from J, with 7 bases between. The CDR3 is 11 residues long. Germline loops: CDR1 GTSNPN, CDR2 SVGIG (reference sequence). CD45RA-negative memory and CD45RA+ naive subsets were split from the CD4+ cells. In the original analysis: Filtering of immunoSEQ junctional sequences could not match full-length read filtering. Method: immunoSEQ multiplex PCR; TCRdb's copy keeps in-frame clones and lacks some. V and J calls and clone size are copied from that table; D and trimming were computed from the DNA. Seen here are under 850,000 clones, 72% observed once, and the top ten hold less than 2%. This clone was detected a few times.

The J gene is TRBJ1-4, the V gene TRBV30; D unclear. This clonotype was obtained from a woman between 25 and 40 years old in good health. The sequencing input was memory CD4+ T cells sorted from blood. Subset noted: CD45RA-negative fraction. In nucleotides, the CDR3 is TGTGCCTGCGAGAGAAATGAAAAACTGTTTTTT. It codes for CACERNEKLFF.